A selection of T cell receptor beta chains follows, all from one sample in a study of T cells in Graves' hyperthyroidism and ophthalmopathy. MiXCR, applied by TCRdb to the multiplex PCR reads, yields one record per CDR3 protein. The sample has 700,000 to 850,000 distinct CDR3 sequences; under 45% are singletons. Material: blood. The receptors originated from a woman in her thirties or forties with Graves' hyperthyroidism. Each CDR3 is given with its conserved first and last residue. D genes are given only for firm matches. Expanded clones are given a class, and other clones once, few, many or no size at all.

d_gene	v_gene	len	abundance	j_gene	CDR3aa	CDR3nt
TRBD1	TRBV29-1	16	-	TRBJ2-7	CSVEVDRGGTSYEQYF	TGCAGCGTTGAAGTTGACAGGGGGGGGACCAGCTACGAGCAGTACTTC
-	TRBV12-3/TRBV12-4	14	-	TRBJ2-7	CASSTPRDGYEQYF	TGTGCCAGCAGTACACCCCGGGACGGCTACGAGCAGTACTTC
-	TRBV2	13	many	TRBJ2-5	CASSLDYSETQYF	TGTGCCAGCAGCCTGGACTATTCGGAGACCCAGTACTTC
-	TRBV14	17	-	TRBJ1-1	CASSQDLISGPNTEAFF	TGTGCCAGCAGCCAAGATCTGATATCGGGGCCGAACACTGAAGCTTTCTTT
-	TRBV10-3	11	many	TRBJ2-7	CATGETYEQYF	TGTGCCACCGGGGAGACTTACGAGCAGTACTTC
TRBD1	TRBV4-3	15	many	TRBJ1-6	CASSPGTGTNSPLHF	TGCGCCAGCAGCCCAGGGACAGGGACAAATTCACCCCTCCACTTT
TRBD1	TRBV6-5	14	many	TRBJ1-2	CASSYTGQYYGYTF	TGTGCCAGCAGTTACACGGGACAGTACTATGGCTACACCTTC
TRBD1	TRBV9	16	-	TRBJ2-5	CASSVGGTGQQETQYF	TGTGCCAGCAGCGTAGGCGGGACAGGGCAACAAGAGACCCAGTACTTC
-	TRBV20-1	13	once	TRBJ2-7	CSAWWLAEREQYF	TGCAGTGCCTGGTGGCTAGCCGAGCGGGAGCAGTACTTC
TRBD1	TRBV19	14	-	TRBJ1-2	CASSTGGFGDGYTF	TGTGCCAGTAGTACAGGGGGCTTCGGCGACGGCTACACCTTC
-	TRBV5-1	14	-	TRBJ1-1	CASSQKQGSTEAFF	TGCGCCAGCAGCCAAAAACAGGGAAGCACTGAAGCTTTCTTT
-	TRBV4-2	13	many	TRBJ1-5	CASSQDPQTPQHF	TGTGCCAGCAGCCAAGATCCCCAGACGCCCCAGCATTTT
-	TRBV20-1	15	few	TRBJ1-3	CSAPGGRSDGNTIYF	TGCAGTGCTCCCGGGGGGCGCTCGGATGGAAACACCATATATTTT
-	TRBV12-3/TRBV12-4	16	-	TRBJ1-1	CASSPLAGRMNTEAFF	TGTGCCAGCAGTCCCCTGGCGGGACGGATGAACACTGAAGCTTTCTTT
TRBD1	TRBV9	15	-	TRBJ1-6	CASSEWDRENSPLHF	TGTGCCAGCAGCGAATGGGACAGGGAAAATTCACCCCTCCACTTT
TRBD1	TRBV19	15	few	TRBJ1-5	CASSIWAGGNQPQHF	TGTGCCAGTAGTATATGGGCAGGGGGTAATCAGCCCCAGCATTTT
-	TRBV29-1	13	many	TRBJ2-3	CSFQSPSTDTQYF	TGCAGCTTCCAGTCCCCTAGCACAGATACGCAGTATTTT
-	TRBV20-1	13	-	TRBJ1-5	CSARTEPNQPQHF	TGCAGTGCTCGTACAGAACCCAATCAGCCCCAGCATTTT
-	TRBV6-5	14	-	TRBJ2-7	CASSFTQGAYEQYF	TGTGCCAGCAGTTTCACACAGGGAGCCTACGAGCAGTACTTC
-	TRBV6-2/TRBV6-3	15	-	TRBJ1-5	CASSDLQGGNQPQHF	TGTGCCAGCAGTGACCTACAGGGAGGAAATCAGCCCCAGCATTTT
TRBD1	TRBV7-9	15	few	TRBJ1-1	CASSFPGQGDTEAFF	TGTGCCAGCAGCTTTCCGGGACAGGGGGACACTGAAGCTTTCTTT
-	TRBV7-9	11	many	TRBJ2-5	CASSHGEAQYF	TGTGCCAGCAGCCATGGTGAGGCCCAGTACTTC
TRBD1	TRBV28	15	-	TRBJ1-2	CASSSGGTTNYGYTF	TGTGCCAGCAGTTCAGGGGGGACCACTAACTATGGCTACACCTTC
TRBD1	TRBV9	15	few	TRBJ1-4	CASNTLGDSQEKLFF	TGTGCCAGCAACACCTTAGGGGACAGCCAAGAAAAACTGTTTTTT
-	TRBV29-1	14	-	TRBJ2-7	CSVDGGTATYEQYF	TGCAGCGTTGATGGCGGGACCGCCACCTACGAGCAGTACTTC
-	TRBV7-2	14	few	TRBJ2-5	CASSPGPRGETQYF	TGTGCCAGCAGCCCAGGGCCCCGGGGAGAGACCCAGTACTTC
-	TRBV6-5	14	-	TRBJ1-5	CATWDPAGNQPQHF	TGTGCCACCTGGGACCCAGCCGGCAATCAGCCCCAGCATTTT
-	TRBV10-2	12	many	TRBJ2-7	CASSVLRYEQYF	TGCGCCAGCAGCGTACTAAGATACGAGCAGTACTTC
TRBD2	TRBV6-1	14	-	TRBJ2-7	CASRETSGRREQYF	TGTGCCAGCAGGGAGACTAGCGGGAGAAGGGAGCAGTACTTC
-	TRBV15	15	many	TRBJ1-2	CATSRDDRENYGYTF	TGTGCCACCAGCAGAGACGACAGAGAAAACTATGGCTACACCTTC
-	TRBV7-9	11	few	TRBJ1-2	CAWRVGPGYTF	TGTGCCTGGAGAGTAGGTCCGGGCTACACCTTC
-	TRBV19	15	many	TRBJ1-6	CASNSPSSYNSPLHF	TGTGCCAGTAACAGTCCGAGCTCCTATAATTCACCCCTCCACTTT
-	TRBV12-3/TRBV12-4	15	few	TRBJ1-3	CASSSDRLSGNTIYF	TGTGCCAGCAGTTCAGACAGGTTATCTGGAAACACCATATATTTT
-	TRBV7-9	11	-	TRBJ2-7	CASSHRDKQYF	TGTGCCAGCAGCCACCGGGACAAGCAGTACTTC
-	TRBV7-2	13	-	TRBJ1-6	CASSGTSNSPLHF	TGTGCCAGCAGCGGGACGTCCAATTCACCCCTCCACTTT
TRBD1	TRBV10-3	15	-	TRBJ2-2	CAIRRTGLNTGELFF	TGTGCCATCAGACGGACAGGGCTAAACACCGGGGAGCTGTTTTTT
-	TRBV20-1	14	-	TRBJ1-2	CSARDLSMGYGYTF	TGCAGTGCTAGAGATTTATCGATGGGCTATGGCTACACCTTC
-	TRBV29-1	14	-	TRBJ1-4	CSVATQRQNEKLFF	TGCAGCGTCGCAACTCAGCGCCAGAATGAAAAACTGTTTTTT
-	TRBV29-1	11	many	TRBJ1-1	CSAEENTEAFF	TGCAGCGCTGAGGAAAACACTGAAGCTTTCTTT
-	TRBV7-9	13	many	TRBJ2-7	CASSQGRGYEQYF	TGCGCCAGCAGCCAAGGCAGGGGCTACGAGCAGTACTTC
-	TRBV9	13	many	TRBJ1-1	CASSEAMNTEAFF	TGTGCCAGCAGCGAGGCCATGAACACTGAAGCTTTCTTT
TRBD1	TRBV19	15	-	TRBJ2-2	CASTPWGQGTGELFF	TGTGCCAGTACTCCCTGGGGACAGGGAACCGGGGAGCTGTTTTTT
TRBD1	TRBV10-3	18	-	TRBJ1-4	CNISPIALGAGGGEKLFF	TGTAACATCAGCCCTATCGCTCTAGGGGCAGGGGGAGGTGAAAAACTGTTTTTT
TRBD1	TRBV4-2	15	few	TRBJ2-7	CASSPSGQGAREQYF	TGTGCCAGCAGCCCCTCGGGACAGGGGGCCCGCGAGCAGTACTTC